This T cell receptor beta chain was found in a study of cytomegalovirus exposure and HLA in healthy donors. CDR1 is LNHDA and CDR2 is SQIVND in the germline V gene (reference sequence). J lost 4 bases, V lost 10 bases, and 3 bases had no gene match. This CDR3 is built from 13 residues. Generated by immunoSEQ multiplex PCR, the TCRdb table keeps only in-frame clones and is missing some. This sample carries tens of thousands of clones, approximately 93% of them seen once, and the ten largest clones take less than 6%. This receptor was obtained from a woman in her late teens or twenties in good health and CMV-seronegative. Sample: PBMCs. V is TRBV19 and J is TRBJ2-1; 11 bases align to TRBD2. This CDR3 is CATTSGRYNEQFF. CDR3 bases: TGTGCCACAACTAGCGGGAGATACAATGAGCAGTTCTTC.